Listed below are T cell receptor beta chains from one sample, sequenced in a study of OX40 agonist ivuxolimab in advanced cancers. Profiled with immunoSEQ multiplex PCR; TCRdb holds only in-frame clones, not every one. The sample holds fewer than 100,000 clones, 87% seen once. The input for sequencing was CD4+ or CD8+ T cells sorted from blood, taken in a trial of the OX40 agonist ivuxolimab. The receptors shown here come from an adult with an advanced solid tumor such as melanoma, head and neck, liver or kidney cancer. CDR3s include the opening cysteine and the closing phenylalanine or tryptophan. D genes are given only for firm matches. Not every row has a clone size; where given, it reads once, few, many or a size class.

len: 15
j_gene: TRBJ2-2
v_gene: TRBV7-9
abundance: -
d_gene: TRBD2
CDR3nt: TGTGCCAGCAGCTTAGAGTCTAGCGGCACCGGGGAGCTGTTTTTT
CDR3aa: CASSLESSGTGELFF

len: 15
j_gene: TRBJ2-1
v_gene: TRBV7-2
abundance: -
d_gene: -
CDR3nt: TGTGCCAGCGGACAAGCGGTGAGCTCCTACAATGAGCAGTTCTTC
CDR3aa: CASGQAVSSYNEQFF

len: 10
j_gene: TRBJ1-5
v_gene: TRBV28
abundance: -
d_gene: -
CDR3nt: TGTGCCAGCAGTTTCCAGCCCCAGCATTTT
CDR3aa: CASSFQPQHF

len: 14
j_gene: TRBJ2-7
v_gene: TRBV2
abundance: -
d_gene: TRBD2
CDR3nt: TGTGCCAGCAATTGGGGGGGGAGCCTTGACGAGCAGTACTTC
CDR3aa: CASNWGGSLDEQYF

len: 13
j_gene: TRBJ2-7
v_gene: TRBV2
abundance: -
d_gene: -
CDR3nt: TGTGCCAGCAGTGAGGGCAGGCGAGGGGAGCAGTACTTC
CDR3aa: CASSEGRRGEQYF

len: 15
j_gene: TRBJ1-4
v_gene: TRBV28
abundance: -
d_gene: TRBD1
CDR3nt: TGTGCCAGCCTATCGACGGGACAGGGGAATGAAAAACTGTTTTTT
CDR3aa: CASLSTGQGNEKLFF

len: 17
j_gene: TRBJ2-5
v_gene: TRBV18
abundance: -
d_gene: TRBD2
CDR3nt: TGTGCCAGCTCACCCCTCTGGGGCGGGGGGGCCGGAGAGACCCAGTACTTC
CDR3aa: CASSPLWGGGAGETQYF

len: 16
j_gene: TRBJ1-5
v_gene: TRBV11-2
abundance: -
d_gene: -
CDR3nt: TGTGCCAGCAGCTCTTTTCTCGGTGGGGTCAATCAGCCCCAGCATTTT
CDR3aa: CASSSFLGGVNQPQHF

len: 15
j_gene: TRBJ2-1
v_gene: TRBV18
abundance: -
d_gene: TRBD2
CDR3nt: TGTGCCAGCTCACCTAGCGGGGGGTCCTACAATGAGCAGTTCTTC
CDR3aa: CASSPSGGSYNEQFF

len: 11
j_gene: TRBJ2-2
v_gene: TRBV7-6
abundance: -
d_gene: -
CDR3nt: TGTGCCAGCAGCTACACCGGGGAGCTGTTTTTT
CDR3aa: CASSYTGELFF

len: 13
j_gene: TRBJ2-3
v_gene: TRBV5-6
abundance: -
d_gene: TRBD2
CDR3nt: TGTGCCAGCAGCCCCGGACCTAGCGGGGCGCAGTATTTT
CDR3aa: CASSPGPSGAQYF

len: 18
j_gene: TRBJ1-6
v_gene: TRBV18
abundance: -
d_gene: -
CDR3nt: TGTGCCAGCTCACCACTAGCACAGGTCAGCTCCTATAATTCACCCCTCCACTTT
CDR3aa: CASSPLAQVSSYNSPLHF

len: 14
j_gene: TRBJ2-7
v_gene: TRBV11-3
abundance: -
d_gene: TRBD1
CDR3nt: TGTGCCAGCAGCTTGAGGGGACAGTCCTACGAGCAGTACTTC
CDR3aa: CASSLRGQSYEQYF

len: 13
j_gene: TRBJ2-6
v_gene: TRBV28
abundance: -
d_gene: -
CDR3nt: TGTGCCAGCAGGGTCGACTACTCCAACGTCCTGACTTTC
CDR3aa: CASRVDYSNVLTF

len: 16
j_gene: TRBJ1-1
v_gene: TRBV5-5
abundance: -
d_gene: -
CDR3nt: TGTGCCAGCAGCTTGTCGGACGGACGTATGCGCCCTGAAGCTTTCTTT
CDR3aa: CASSLSDGRMRPEAFF

len: 12
j_gene: TRBJ1-3
v_gene: TRBV6-6
abundance: -
d_gene: -
CDR3nt: TGTGCCACCGGGACATCTGGAAACACCATATATTTT
CDR3aa: CATGTSGNTIYF

len: 15
j_gene: TRBJ2-3
v_gene: TRBV19
abundance: -
d_gene: -
CDR3nt: TGTGCCAGTACCTCTAGTGGGGGGACAACAGATACGCAGTATTTT
CDR3aa: CASTSSGGTTDTQYF

len: 15
j_gene: TRBJ2-5
v_gene: TRBV2
abundance: -
d_gene: -
CDR3nt: TGTGCCAGCAGTGAAATGTTGGGTTGGGAAGAGACCCAGTACTTC
CDR3aa: CASSEMLGWEETQYF

len: 12
j_gene: TRBJ2-3
v_gene: TRBV19
abundance: once
d_gene: TRBD1
CDR3nt: TGTGCCAGTAGTACACACAGGGGTACGCAGTATTTT
CDR3aa: CASSTHRGTQYF

len: 16
j_gene: TRBJ2-3
v_gene: TRBV4-3
abundance: once
d_gene: TRBD1
CDR3nt: TGCGCCAGCAGCCAAGATTTAACAGGGGGTAAGGGTACGCAGTATTTT
CDR3aa: CASSQDLTGGKGTQYF

len: 14
j_gene: TRBJ2-7
v_gene: TRBV7-9
abundance: few
d_gene: -
CDR3nt: TGTGCCAGCAGCTTTCTCTCAATGTCCTACGAGCAGTACTTC
CDR3aa: CASSFLSMSYEQYF

len: 17
j_gene: TRBJ2-1
v_gene: TRBV11-3
abundance: -
d_gene: -
CDR3nt: TGTGCCAGCAGCTTAGGAGGGGGGGACCTTAACTACAATGAGCAGTTCTTC
CDR3aa: CASSLGGGDLNYNEQFF

len: 16
j_gene: TRBJ2-7
v_gene: TRBV27
abundance: -
d_gene: -
CDR3nt: TGTGCCAGCAGTGTACGGGGGACAGTTGCCCACTACGAGCAGTACTTC
CDR3aa: CASSVRGTVAHYEQYF

len: 15
j_gene: TRBJ2-2
v_gene: TRBV6-6
abundance: -
d_gene: TRBD1
CDR3nt: TGTGCCAGCAGTTACTCGACAGGGGCCACCGGGGAGCTGTTTTTT
CDR3aa: CASSYSTGATGELFF

len: 15
j_gene: TRBJ1-4
v_gene: TRBV2
abundance: once
d_gene: -
CDR3nt: TGTGCCAGCATCGAGAATGAGTTAAGTAATGAAAAACTGTTTTTT
CDR3aa: CASIENELSNEKLFF

len: 14
j_gene: TRBJ2-7
v_gene: TRBV2
abundance: once
d_gene: TRBD2
CDR3nt: TGTGCCTCACTAGCGGGGGCCTATACCTACGAGCAGTACTTC
CDR3aa: CASLAGAYTYEQYF

len: 16
j_gene: TRBJ2-5
v_gene: TRBV5-1
abundance: -
d_gene: -
CDR3nt: TGCGCCAGCAGCCCTGATTTGCCGCCCCCCCCAGAGACCCAGTACTTC
CDR3aa: CASSPDLPPPPETQYF

len: 13
j_gene: TRBJ1-5
v_gene: TRBV28
abundance: once
d_gene: -
CDR3nt: TGTGCCAGCAGTTTATATGAACCGTCCGCGGTGGATTTT
CDR3aa: CASSLYEPSAVDF

len: 17
j_gene: TRBJ1-2
v_gene: TRBV4-1
abundance: few
d_gene: TRBD1
CDR3nt: TGCGCCAGCAGCCAAGGTTCGGGGGCAGGGGGACGCTATGGCTACACCTTC
CDR3aa: CASSQGSGAGGRYGYTF

len: 15
j_gene: TRBJ1-4
v_gene: TRBV15
abundance: -
d_gene: TRBD1
CDR3nt: TGTGCCACCAGCAGAGGTGACAGGGATAATGAAAAACTGTTTTTT
CDR3aa: CATSRGDRDNEKLFF

len: 15
j_gene: TRBJ1-4
v_gene: TRBV7-9
abundance: once
d_gene: -
CDR3nt: TGTGCCAGCAGCCCTAACGGGGAGGCTAATGAAAAACTGTTTTTT
CDR3aa: CASSPNGEANEKLFF

len: 16
j_gene: TRBJ1-4
v_gene: TRBV5-1
abundance: -
d_gene: -
CDR3nt: TGCGCCAGCAGCTTTGGTTCGAACCTGAGAGACGAAAAACTGTTTTTT
CDR3aa: CASSFGSNLRDEKLFF

len: 14
j_gene: TRBJ2-7
v_gene: TRBV11-2
abundance: once
d_gene: -
CDR3nt: TGTGCCAGCAGCTTGGGGCAGGAGAACTACGAGCAGTACTTC
CDR3aa: CASSLGQENYEQYF

len: 12
j_gene: TRBJ2-2
v_gene: TRBV6-5
abundance: -
d_gene: -
CDR3nt: TGTGCCAGCAGGAGGGGCACCGGGGAGCTGTTTTTT
CDR3aa: CASRRGTGELFF

len: 14
j_gene: TRBJ1-2
v_gene: TRBV4-3
abundance: -
d_gene: -
CDR3nt: TGCGCCAGCAGCCAAGACGGGGATAACTATGGCTACACCTTC
CDR3aa: CASSQDGDNYGYTF

len: 14
j_gene: TRBJ2-2
v_gene: TRBV5-1
abundance: -
d_gene: -
CDR3nt: TGCGCCAGCAGCGATGGCTCCTTGCCCGGGGAGCTGTTTTTT
CDR3aa: CASSDGSLPGELFF

len: 15
j_gene: TRBJ2-7
v_gene: TRBV7-9
abundance: -
d_gene: -
CDR3nt: TGTGCCAGCAGCTTAGAAGGGACAACGTCGTACGAGCAGTACTTC
CDR3aa: CASSLEGTTSYEQYF

len: 13
j_gene: TRBJ2-5
v_gene: TRBV2
abundance: once
d_gene: -
CDR3nt: TGTGCCAGCAGTACGGAGAGCCAAGAGACCCAGTACTTC
CDR3aa: CASSTESQETQYF

len: 14
j_gene: TRBJ1-1
v_gene: TRBV13
abundance: -
d_gene: -
CDR3nt: TGTGCCAGCAGCTTAGGCCCCGGCCAGGGTGAAGCTTTCTTT
CDR3aa: CASSLGPGQGEAFF

len: 16
j_gene: TRBJ1-6
v_gene: TRBV7-2
abundance: -
d_gene: -
CDR3nt: TGTGCCAGCAGCCCCCAACCGGCAGGGGATAATTCACCCCTCCACTTT
CDR3aa: CASSPQPAGDNSPLHF

len: 13
j_gene: TRBJ1-2
v_gene: TRBV7-2
abundance: -
d_gene: -
CDR3nt: TGTGCCAGCAGCCTCCTCGTGGGGGGAGGCTACACCTTC
CDR3aa: CASSLLVGGGYTF

len: 15
j_gene: TRBJ2-1
v_gene: TRBV10-1
abundance: -
d_gene: -
CDR3nt: TGCGCCAGCAGTGAGTCGGATTGGGGCCACAATGAGCAGTTCTTC
CDR3aa: CASSESDWGHNEQFF

len: 16
j_gene: TRBJ1-4
v_gene: TRBV4-1
abundance: -
d_gene: TRBD1
CDR3nt: TGCGCCAGCAGCCAAGATAATCGACAGGGAAACGAAAAACTGTTTTTT
CDR3aa: CASSQDNRQGNEKLFF

len: 16
j_gene: TRBJ2-7
v_gene: TRBV5-6
abundance: -
d_gene: -
CDR3nt: TGTGCCAGCCGGGACTCCCGGAGAGGAGAAACTTACGAGCAGTACTTC
CDR3aa: CASRDSRRGETYEQYF

len: 14
j_gene: TRBJ2-1
v_gene: TRBV7-2
abundance: -
d_gene: -
CDR3nt: TGTGCCAGCAGCTTAAACAGGGCGTACAATGAGCAGTTCTTC
CDR3aa: CASSLNRAYNEQFF

len: 14
j_gene: TRBJ2-1
v_gene: TRBV7-2
abundance: -
d_gene: -
CDR3nt: TGTGCCAGCAGCCCCGGGGTAGTCTACAATGAGCAGTTCTTC
CDR3aa: CASSPGVVYNEQFF

len: 15
j_gene: TRBJ1-5
v_gene: TRBV27
abundance: once
d_gene: -
CDR3nt: TGTGCCAGCAGTTTATCGGGACCGATCAATCAGCCCCAGCATTTT
CDR3aa: CASSLSGPINQPQHF

len: 14
j_gene: TRBJ1-6
v_gene: TRBV7-2
abundance: -
d_gene: TRBD1
CDR3nt: TGTGCCAGCAGCCGGGACAGAGATATTTCACCCCTCCACTTT
CDR3aa: CASSRDRDISPLHF

len: 18
j_gene: TRBJ2-1
v_gene: TRBV19
abundance: -
d_gene: -
CDR3nt: TGTGCCAGTAGTCGCTCCGCCCCGTCCGGGACCAAATTCCATGAGCAGTTCTTC
CDR3aa: CASSRSAPSGTKFHEQFF

len: 14
j_gene: TRBJ1-1
v_gene: TRBV2
abundance: once
d_gene: -
CDR3nt: TGTGCCAGCAGTGACGGAGGGAGGAACACTGAAGCTTTCTTT
CDR3aa: CASSDGGRNTEAFF

len: 14
j_gene: TRBJ1-5
v_gene: TRBV19
abundance: -
d_gene: TRBD1
CDR3nt: TGTGCCAGTAGAGGGACAGTTCGCAATCAGCCCCAGCATTTT
CDR3aa: CASRGTVRNQPQHF

len: 14
j_gene: TRBJ1-2
v_gene: TRBV10-3
abundance: -
d_gene: TRBD1
CDR3nt: TGTGCCATCAGTGGACAACCGACAGGGAATGGCTACACCTTC
CDR3aa: CAISGQPTGNGYTF

len: 12
j_gene: TRBJ1-5
v_gene: TRBV7-8
abundance: few
d_gene: -
CDR3nt: TGTGCCAGCAGCTTAGCCGGTCAGCCCCAGCATTTT
CDR3aa: CASSLAGQPQHF

len: 14
j_gene: TRBJ2-7
v_gene: TRBV7-6
abundance: -
d_gene: -
CDR3nt: TGTGCCAGCAGCGCGACGGGCAGGGCCTACGAGCAGTACTTC
CDR3aa: CASSATGRAYEQYF

len: 13
j_gene: TRBJ1-3
v_gene: TRBV18
abundance: -
d_gene: -
CDR3nt: TGTGCCAGCTCACCCCAGGGGGGAAACACCATATATTTT
CDR3aa: CASSPQGGNTIYF